The 7 T cell receptor beta chains below were found in one sample sequenced in a study of blood T cell repertoires in COVID-19. The method was immunoSEQ multiplex PCR; TCRdb's version includes in-frame clones alone and lacks a portion of them. The sample lists some 310,000 clones; nearly 90% were seen once. The specimen was peripheral blood. The source of these receptors is a woman aged 35 to 49 with COVID-19, enrolled during active disease.

The V call is TRBV19, the J call TRBJ2-7; TRBD1 might be the D (5 bases). The CDR3 contains 14 residues. V lost 6 bases and J lost 6, with 18 bases in between. CDR1 and CDR2 (germline): LNHDA, SQIVND (reference sequence). This chain's CDR3 is CASRPLTALGEQYF. DNA of the CDR3: TGTGCCAGTAGGCCGTTGACAGCCCTGGGCGAGCAGTACTTC.

The sample holds a few counts of this clone. The CDR3 DNA reads TGCGCCAGCAGTCAACCCGACAGGGCTGCCTCCTACGAGCAGTACTTC. Translating it yields CASSQPDRAASYEQYF. This chain uses TRBV23-1 with TRBJ2-7; 7 nucleotides agree with TRBD1. TRBV23-1 is noted as an ORF with a role that remains uncertain. V lost 2 bases and J lost 0; bases outside the gene matches: 7. This CDR3 has 16 residues.

The chain carries TRBV3-1 (or the pseudogene TRBV3-2) and TRBJ1-2, with a tentative D call TRBD1 (5 bases). V was shortened by 0 bases and J by 8 bases, with 10 bases between the two germline ends. Germline assignment: CDR1 LGHDT and CDR2 YNNKEL (reference sequence). The CDR3 runs 13 residues. The DNA for the CDR3 is TGTGCCAGCAGCCAAGATCCAGGGAACGGCTACACCTTC. Protein sequence: CASSQDPGNGYTF.

The count of this clone is one. The chain uses TRBV7-9 and TRBJ2-1; D might be TRBD2 (5 bases). The V and J ends lost 5 bases and 7 bases respectively, with 18 bases between them. The length of the CDR3 is 15 residues. Germline CDR1 SEHNR, CDR2 FQNEAQ (reference sequence). The DNA of the CDR3 is TGTGCCAGCAGCCGAGCCGGGGTCTTTGGGAATGAGCAGTTCTTC. This translates into CASSRAGVFGNEQFF.

This chain's CDR3 is CASSLTGGHTDTQYF. The DNA of the CDR3 is TGTGCCAGCAGCTTGACAGGGGGCCACACAGATACGCAGTATTTT. The chain joins TRBV5-4 to TRBJ2-3, with 9 nucleotides matching TRBD1. The CDR3 sequence is 15 residues long. With 1 base clipped from V and 2 bases from J, the junction kept 2 bases outside the gene matches. The germline gives CDR1 SGHNT, CDR2 YYREEE (reference sequence). Supplemented by reference TRBV5-4 and TRBJ2-3, the full variable domain reads ETGVTQSPTHLIKTRGQQVTLRCSSQSGHNTVSWYQQALGQGPQFIFQYYREEENGRGNFPPRFSGLQFPNYSSELNVNALELDDSALYLCASSLTGGHTDTQYFGPGTRLTVL.

The chain couples TRBV5-1 to TRBJ2-7; maybe TRBD1 (6 bases). V was pared by 3 bases and J by 0 bases, with 16 bases between. Germline V lookup: CDR1 SGHRS, CDR2 YFSETQ. The CDR3 has 16 amino acids. In DNA, the CDR3 is TGCGCCAGCAGCTCCACAGGGAATCAACCCTCCTACGAGCAGTACTTC. Translating it yields CASSSTGNQPSYEQYF.

The V call is TRBV5-1, the J call TRBJ2-7; D is unresolved. The CDR3 is made up of 19 amino acids. V was shortened by 1 base and J by 3 bases, with 26 bases between the two germline ends. Germline V gives CDR1 SGHRS, CDR2 YFSETQ. DNA of the CDR3: TGCGCCAGCAGCTTGATAAAGACATCGCCCGCCAGTTTACACTACGAGCAGTACTTC. Translating gives CASSLIKTSPASLHYEQYF. Full variable domain (rest looked up from reference TRBV5-1 and TRBJ2-7): KAGVTQTPRYLIKTRGQQVTLSCSPISGHRSVSWYQQTPGQGLQFLFEYFSETQRNKGNFPGRFSGRQFSNSRSEMNVSTLELGDSALYLCASSLIKTSPASLHYEQYFGPGTRLTVT.